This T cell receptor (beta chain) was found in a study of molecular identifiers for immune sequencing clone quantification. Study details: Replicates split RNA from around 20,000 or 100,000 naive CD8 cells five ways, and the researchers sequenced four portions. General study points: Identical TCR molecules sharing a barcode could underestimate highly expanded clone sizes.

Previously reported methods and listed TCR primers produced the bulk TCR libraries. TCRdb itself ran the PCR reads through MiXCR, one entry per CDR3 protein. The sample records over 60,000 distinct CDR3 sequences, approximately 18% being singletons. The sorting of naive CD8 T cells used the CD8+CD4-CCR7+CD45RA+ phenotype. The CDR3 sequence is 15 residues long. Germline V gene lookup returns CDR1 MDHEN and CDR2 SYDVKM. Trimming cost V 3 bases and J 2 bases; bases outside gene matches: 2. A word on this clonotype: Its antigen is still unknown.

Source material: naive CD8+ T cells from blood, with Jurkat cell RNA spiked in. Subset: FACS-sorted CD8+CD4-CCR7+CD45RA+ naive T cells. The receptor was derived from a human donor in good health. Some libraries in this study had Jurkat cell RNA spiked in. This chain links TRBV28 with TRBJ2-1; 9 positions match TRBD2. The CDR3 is CASSFSGRTYNEQFF. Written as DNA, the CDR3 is TGTGCCAGCAGTTTTAGCGGGAGAACCTACAATGAGCAGTTCTTC.